These 7 T cell receptor beta chains were all obtained from the same sample, sequenced in a study of tumor-infiltrating lymphocytes in primary liver carcinoma. Starting from approximately 470 ng of total RNA, TCR beta cDNA was produced with a primer in the constant region. ARM-PCR, slightly modified, supplied the TCR beta libraries through three nested multiplex PCR rounds. Running 9 to 11 cycles apiece, the first two PCR rounds relied on TRBV1-TRBV30 forward primers together with a C-beta reverse primer. TCRdb recomputed calls from the multiplex PCR reads with MiXCR, one row per CDR3 protein. The profile shows approximately 110,000 distinct CDR3 sequences, around two thirds of them singletons. Bulk tissue was left unsorted, and RNA and DNA were co-extracted from 20-30 mg of it. The sequencing input was liver tumor tissue from sampling region 1. Indicated subset: tumor region T1, superior pole. These receptors were taken from an older woman with primary liver carcinoma and hepatitis B virus infection.

With regard to this clonotype: A read error may be the cause here, since a much bigger clone is one base away. CDR3 nucleotide sequence: TGCAGCGTTGAATCGTGGACAATGAACACTGAAGCTTTCTTT. This translates into CSVESWTMNTEAFF. The rearrangement links TRBV29-1 to TRBJ1-1, with a possible D match to TRBD1 (5 bases). Trimming cost V 2 bases and J 0 bases, with 10 bases left between them. Germline CDR1 reads SQVTM; CDR2 reads ANQGSEA. This CDR3 comprises 14 residues.

This chain links TRBV9 with TRBJ2-6, with unresolved D. Germline V gives CDR1 SGDLS, CDR2 YYNGEE. The CDR3 has 15 amino acids. V lost 5 bases, J lost 0 bases, and 9 bases lay in between. DNA of the CDR3: TGTGCCAGCAGTATTAGCCCCTCTGGGGCCAACGTCCTGACTTTC. Protein sequence: CASSISPSGANVLTF.

Details on this clonotype: The CDR3 carries no conserved terminal phenylalanine or tryptophan, so it likely arises from a read error. The chain links TRBV29-1 to TRBJ1-2; tentative D call: TRBD1 (5 bases). V gave up 7 bases and J gave up 4 bases, with 13 bases separating them. The V gene's germline CDR1 is SQVTM and CDR2 ANQGSEA. This CDR3 is built from 12 residues. The CDR3 protein is CSAGAGGYGYTL. The CDR3 DNA reads TGCAGCGCCGGGGCGGGGGGCTATGGCTACACCTTA.

As to this clonotype: The conserved phenylalanine or tryptophan normally closing the CDR3 is absent here, so this likely arose from a read error. This chain links TRBV29-1 with TRBJ2-7, with no clear D. From germline, CDR1 is SQVTM and CDR2 ANQGSEA. V was pared by 4 bases and J by 7 bases, with 17 bases between. The CDR3 loop spans 13 amino acids. In DNA, the CDR3 is TGCAGCGTTGCATATACAGCCCTGGGGGAGCAGTACTTA. Translating it yields CSVAYTALGEQYL.

This clonotype has a count of ten or more. The V gene is TRBV4-2, the J gene TRBJ2-2; no clear D. The CDR3 totals 16 residues. V lost 4 bases, J lost 1 base, and 13 bases lay in between. Germline CDR1 is LGHNA and CDR2 is YNFKEQ. CDR3 nucleotide sequence: TGTGCCAGCAGCCGCCAATTAGGCGAGAACACCGGGGAGCTGTTTTTT. As protein: CASSRQLGENTGELFF.

This chain links TRBV11-2 with TRBJ1-1, with D possibly TRBD1 on 5 matching bases. Per the germline V gene, CDR1 is SGHAT and CDR2 is FQNNGV. The CDR3 has 15 amino acids. V lost 8 bases and J 3 bases, leaving 19 bases between the germline ends. The CDR3 region is CASGPRTGGDTEAFF. The DNA for the CDR3 is TGTGCCAGCGGCCCAAGGACGGGGGGGGACACTGAAGCTTTCTTT.

A note on this clonotype: An end of the junction does not agree with germline; a read error may underlie this. The rearrangement uses TRBV11-1 and TRBJ2-1, with no clear D. In germline, CDR1 is SGHAT, CDR2 FQDESV (reference sequence). The CDR3 sequence is 14 residues long. The CDR3 loop reads CASSFLTHYDEQFF. The CDR3 DNA sequence: TGCGCCAGCAGCTTCCTGACGCACTACGATGAGCAGTTCTTC.